This T cell receptor beta chain was found in a study of blood T cell repertoires in COVID-19. Background on the study: The samples span acute and convalescent COVID-19 from the United States, Italy and Spain. In each case, the material was cDNA or gDNA derived from T cells, B-cell-depleted T cells, or PBMCs.

As processed by the authors: Reference gene primer amplification gave nucleated cell count estimates. Assay used: immunoSEQ multiplex PCR; TCRdb lists only in-frame clones, some missing. Clonal size and the V and J genes are those of that table, whereas D and trimming came from the DNA. Here the sample spans about 210,000 clones, under 90% being singletons. This clone appeared a single time. V gave up 9 bases and J gave up 2 bases, with 20 bases separating them. Per the germline V gene, CDR1 is KGHDR and CDR2 is SFDVKD. This CDR3 comprises 16 residues. The receptor's source is a man in his 60s with acute or convalescent COVID-19. The chain carries TRBV24-1 and TRBJ2-3, with D perhaps matching TRBD1 (6 bases). Source material: peripheral blood. CDR3 DNA: TGTGCCACCGGGGGCTCGACGGAAAAGTTCACAGATACGCAGTATTTT. Protein product: CATGGSTEKFTDTQYF.